A single sample gave rise to the 23 T cell receptor beta chains below, sequenced in a study of T cell changes during pregnancy in multiple sclerosis. Assay: immunoSEQ multiplex PCR; the TCRdb copy retains only in-frame clones and omits some. This table holds 60,000 or so clones, 80% to 95% found once. The sequencing used peripheral blood, collected in the first trimester of pregnancy. These receptors were obtained from a female donor with multiple sclerosis, enrolled in a pregnancy study.

The chain has TRBV5-4 and TRBJ1-1; 8 bases are a match to TRBD1. The germline V gene encodes CDR1 SGHNT and CDR2 YYREEE (reference sequence). This CDR3 region has 15 residues. The V segment lost 2 bases and the J segment 5 bases; nucleotides outside the gene matches: 8. The CDR3 spells CASSFRGQSVTEAFF. The CDR3 DNA reads as TGTGCCAGCAGCTTCAGGGGGCAATCGGTTACTGAAGCTTTCTTT.

This sequence joins TRBV10-2 and TRBJ2-1, with 9 bases aligning to TRBD2. This CDR3 region has 15 residues. The germline CDR1 and CDR2 sequences are WSHSY and SAAADI. V was pared by 2 bases and J by 9 bases, with 8 bases of the junction left unmatched. Written as DNA, the CDR3 is TGCGCCAGCAGTGAGGCCCAGCGGGGGGCGTCTGAGCAGTTCTTC. This gives the protein CASSEAQRGASEQFF.

The chain combines TRBV30 with TRBJ2-4; 7 positions agree with TRBD2. Trimming took 5 bases from V and 10 from J; bases not matched to a gene: 11. CDR1 is GTSNPN and CDR2 is SVGIG in the germline V gene (reference sequence). The CDR3 totals 13 residues. The CDR3 protein is CAWSGLTQQIQYF. Written as DNA, the CDR3 is TGTGCCTGGTCGGGACTAACACAACAAATTCAGTACTTC. Full variable domain (remainder filled in from reference TRBV30 and TRBJ2-4): SQTIHQWPATLVQPVGSPLSLECTVEGTSNPNLYWYRQAAGRGLQLLFYSVGIGQISSEVPQNLSASRPQDRQFILSSKKLLLSDSGFYLCAWSGLTQQIQYFGAGTRLSVL.

This rearrangement joins TRBV7-2 to TRBJ2-7; TRBD2 aligns across 7 bases. In germline, CDR1 is SGHTA, CDR2 FQGNSA. The CDR3 covers 17 residues. Trimming at V came to 1 base and at J to 0 bases, leaving 9 bases not matched to a gene. The CDR3 DNA follows: TGTGCCAGCAGCTTAGGTGCGGGGCGGGGGAGCTCCTACGAGCAGTACTTC. As protein: CASSLGAGRGSSYEQYF.

V and J are TRBV27 and TRBJ1-5; D perhaps matches TRBD1 (6 bases). The germline CDR1 and CDR2 sequences are MNHEY and SMNVEV (reference sequence). CDR3 size: 19 residues. V shed 4 bases and J shed 5 bases, with 27 bases lying between them. CDR3 sequence: CASSSVGQSWQGSHQPQHF. CDR3 DNA sequence: TGTGCCAGCAGTTCCGTTGGACAGAGTTGGCAGGGGTCACATCAGCCCCAGCATTTT.

The V gene is TRBV6-4, the J gene TRBJ2-1; tentative D call: TRBD1 (5 bases). Trimming pared 0 bases from V and 10 bases from J, leaving 10 bases between. The CDR3 is 13 amino acids. Per germline, CDR1 MRHNA and CDR2 SNTAGT. DNA for the CDR3: TGTGCCAGCAGTGACTCCGGGTGGGGCGAGCAGTTCTTC. Translating it yields CASSDSGWGEQFF.

The CDR3 loop reads CASSSTGLSTDTQYF. For the CDR3, the DNA is TGTGCCAGCAGCTCCACGGGTCTTAGCACAGATACGCAGTATTTT. The V call is TRBV7-7, the J call TRBJ2-3; D is ambiguous. From germline, CDR1 is SSHAT and CDR2 FNYEAQ (reference sequence). The CDR3 contains 15 residues. Between the trimmed V and J ends, which lost 4 bases and 0 bases, there was a span of 11 bases. The entire variable domain, with the rest obtained from reference TRBV7-7 and TRBJ2-3, is as follows: GAGVSQSPRYKVTKRGQDVTLRCDPISSHATLYWYQQALGQGPEFLTYFNYEAQPDKSGLPSDRFSAERPEGSISTLTIQRTEQRDSAMYRCASSSTGLSTDTQYFGPGTRLTVL.

The rearrangement uses TRBV7-8 and TRBJ1-3, with D possibly being TRBD1 (5 bases). The CDR3 is 15 residues long. V was pared by 2 bases and J by 3 bases, with 11 bases between. The germline gives CDR1 SGHVS, CDR2 FQNEAQ. The DNA for the CDR3 is TGTGCCAGCAGCTTATCAGGGATGGGTGGAAACACCATATATTTT. Amino acids: CASSLSGMGGNTIYF.

The V call is TRBV30, the J call TRBJ1-5; tentatively, D is TRBD1 (6 bases). CDR1 is GTSNPN, CDR2 SVGIG, per germline (reference sequence). Trimming removed 1 base at V and 3 bases at J, with 7 bases between. This CDR3 region has 13 residues. The DNA for the CDR3 is TGTGCCTGGAGTGGACAGGTCAATCAGCCCCAGCATTTT. Translated: CAWSGQVNQPQHF. The full variable domain, rest sourced from reference TRBV30 and TRBJ1-5, is SQTIHQWPATLVQPVGSPLSLECTVEGTSNPNLYWYRQAAGRGLQLLFYSVGIGQISSEVPQNLSASRPQDRQFILSSKKLLLSDSGFYLCAWSGQVNQPQHFGDGTRLSIL.

The chain carries TRBV7-3 and TRBJ1-1; 10 nucleotides align to TRBD1. V lost 6 bases to trimming and J lost 6 bases; unmatched junction nucleotides: 7. Per germline, CDR1 SGHTA and CDR2 FQGTGA. The CDR3 loop spans 14 amino acids. This chain's CDR3 is CASSRGQGVSEAFF. DNA of the CDR3: TGTGCCAGCAGTCGCGGACAGGGGGTTTCTGAAGCTTTCTTT. The complete variable domain, with remaining parts taken from reference TRBV7-3 and TRBJ1-1, reads GAGVSQTPSNKVTEKGKYVELRCDPISGHTALYWYRQSLGQGPEFLIYFQGTGAADDSGLPNDRFFAVRPEGSVSTLKIQRTERGDSAVYLCASSRGQGVSEAFFGQGTRLTVV.

J is TRBJ2-7 and V is TRBV12-5; 9 nucleotides agree with TRBD2. The length of the CDR3 is 15 residues. With V trimmed by 3 bases and J by 2 bases, 5 bases remained unmatched. Germline assignment: CDR1 LGHNT and CDR2 FRNRAP. The CDR3 DNA is TGTGCTAGTGGTTTAATGGCGGGGGGGGCCTACGAGCAGTACTTC. This sequence encodes CASGLMAGGAYEQYF. The whole variable domain, filled in from reference TRBV12-5 and TRBJ2-7, reads DARVTQTPRHKVTEMGQEVTMRCQPILGHNTVFWYRQTMMQGLELLAYFRNRAPLDDSGMPKDRFSAEMPDATLATLKIQPSEPRDSAVYFCASGLMAGGAYEQYFGPGTRLTVT.

The chain employs TRBV7-2 and TRBJ2-5, with D tentatively TRBD1 (5 bases). Trimming pared 1 base from V and 4 bases from J, leaving 10 bases between. The CDR3 is 14 residues long. Germline assignment: CDR1 SGHTA and CDR2 FQGNSA. DNA of the CDR3: TGTGCCAGCAGCTTAGGATCAAGGGGAGAGACCCAGTACTTC. It translates to CASSLGSRGETQYF.

This clone has only one observation. The CDR3 loop is CASSRGLAGSYEQYF. DNA for the CDR3: TGTGCCAGCAGCCGCGGACTAGCGGGGAGCTACGAGCAGTACTTC. The chain couples TRBV4-2 to TRBJ2-7; 12 nucleotides match TRBD2. Germline-derived CDR1 and CDR2 are LGHNA and YNFKEQ. After removal of 4 bases from V and 3 bases from J, the junction contained 4 bases not matched to a gene. CDR3 length: 15 amino acids.

In the case of this clone: The limits of the CDR3 on the DNA are not certain, so only TCRdb's listed CDR3 is given. This chain links TRBV12-1 with TRBJ2-7; the tabulated D call, TRBD1, remains unverified against the DNA. TRBV12-1 corresponds to a pseudogene. The CDR3 is 16 residues long, ends included. This chain's CDR3 is CASSFGSVGRGNEQYF.

The chain combines TRBV2 with TRBJ2-7, with 9 bases matching TRBD1. The CDR3 runs to 14 residues. The germline V gene encodes CDR1 SNHLY and CDR2 FYNNEI. V was clipped by 8 bases and J by 7 bases; unmatched bases: 12. CDR3 in DNA: TGTGCCAGCCTAGAGGACAGGGGAAGTGGTGAGCAGTACTTC. This codes for CASLEDRGSGEQYF.

This chain uses TRBV10-3 with TRBJ1-5, with D maybe TRBD1 (5 bases). The CDR3 is 14 residues long. Trimming removed 5 bases from V and 2 bases from J, with 10 bases in between. Germline assignment: CDR1 ENHRY and CDR2 SYGVKD. CDR3 DNA: TGTGCCATCAGTCTAGACAGCCGCAATCAGCCCCAGCATTTT. Protein sequence: CAISLDSRNQPQHF.

This sequence joins TRBV9 and TRBJ2-3, with D perhaps TRBD1 (6 bases). This CDR3 region has 15 residues. CDR1 and CDR2 from the germline V gene are SGDLS and YYNGEE. The ends were cut back, 4 bases at V and 3 bases at J, with 15 bases in the middle. The CDR3, as DNA: TGTGCCAGCAGCCGACTCACAGGGCTTACAGATACGCAGTATTTT. Its protein product is CASSRLTGLTDTQYF.

The CDR3, as DNA: TGTGCCAGTAGTATAGGGACAGGGGGCCAAGATACGCAGTATTTT. Translation gives CASSIGTGGQDTQYF. This chain joins TRBV19 and TRBJ2-3; 11 nucleotides line up with TRBD1. The CDR3 sequence is 15 residues long. Germline loops: CDR1 LNHDA, CDR2 SQIVND (reference sequence). With 1 base clipped from V and 5 bases from J, the junction kept 2 bases outside the gene matches.

The chain links TRBV14 to TRBJ1-3, with 7 positions matching TRBD1. Trimming at V came to 3 bases and at J to 3 bases, leaving 5 bases not matched to a gene. The CDR3 contains 15 residues. Germline lookup yields CDR1 SGHDN and CDR2 FVKESK. The CDR3 sequence is CASSQGTALGNTIYF. In DNA form, the CDR3 reads TGTGCCAGCAGCCAGGGGACAGCGCTTGGAAACACCATATATTTT.

The chain recombines TRBV19 with TRBJ2-2; 9 bases are shared with TRBD1. The CDR3 is made up of 17 amino acids. CDR1 is LNHDA, CDR2 SQIVND, per germline (reference sequence). V shed 5 bases, J shed 5 bases, and the junction held 12 bases outside the gene matches. CDR3 sequence: CASSFLPGQGTTGELFF. The DNA of the CDR3 is TGTGCCAGTAGTTTCCTTCCGGGACAGGGAACGACCGGGGAGCTGTTTTTT.

V gene TRBV5-4 combines with J gene TRBJ2-7, with D perhaps matching TRBD1 (6 bases). The CDR3 runs to 14 residues. The ends were cut back, 3 bases at V and 3 bases at J, with 13 bases in the middle. Germline V lookup: CDR1 SGHNT, CDR2 YYREEE (reference sequence). Written as DNA, the CDR3 is TGTGCCAGCAGCTCGCAGACAGGATTCTACGAGCAGTACTTC. Amino acid sequence: CASSSQTGFYEQYF.

The chain couples TRBV18 to TRBJ1-1; D is undetermined. The CDR3 is made up of 13 amino acids. Germline loops: CDR1 KGHSH, CDR2 LQKENI. V dropped 0 bases and J dropped 3 bases, with 5 bases sitting between them. CDR3 in DNA: TGTGCCAGCTCACCACCGCGGGACACTGAAGCTTTCTTT. This sequence encodes CASSPPRDTEAFF.

The V call is TRBV9, the J call TRBJ1-1; D is unclear. V gave up 3 bases and J gave up 1 base, with 7 bases separating them. Germline V lookup: CDR1 SGDLS, CDR2 YYNGEE. The CDR3 runs 13 residues. In DNA form, the CDR3 reads TGTGCCAGCAGCGACCAACAGAACACTGAAGCTTTCTTT. It yields the protein CASSDQQNTEAFF.